This TCR beta chain is drawn from a study of shared clonotypes between healthy human individuals. The CDR3 runs to 14 residues. Trimming took 3 bases from V and 4 from J, leaving 13 bases between them. Germline CDR1 MNHEY, CDR2 SMNVEV (reference sequence). The method was immunoSEQ multiplex PCR; TCRdb's version includes in-frame clones alone and lacks a portion of them. The sample shows around 1,900,000 clones, over 85% of them seen only once. Naive CD8 cells were CD45RO-negative, positively selected for CCR7, excluding terminally differentiated effector memory CD45RA+ cells. The material sequenced was naive CD8+ T cells from PBMCs. The rearrangement joins TRBV27 to TRBJ2-7, with D uncertain. This TCR was sampled from a man between 18 and 29 years old in good health. Some clones in this sample may be carry-over from other donors' samples. The CDR3 DNA sequence: TGTGCCAGCAGTTTTACCGGGCCTCGGTACGAGCAGTACTTC. Translated, it gives CASSFTGPRYEQYF.